These 16 T cell receptor beta chains originate from one sample sequenced in a study of T cells in pancreatic ductal adenocarcinoma. TCRdb's table, derived via immunoSEQ multiplex PCR, lists solely in-frame clones and lacks some. This sample yields over 15,000 clones, of which roughly 90% are seen a single time; roughly 0.91% belongs to the top ten. The selected patients with pancreatic ductal adenocarcinoma had surgery but no neoadjuvant therapy. Sequences were obtained from PBMCs. These receptors came from a human donor with pancreatic ductal adenocarcinoma.

The V gene is TRBV30, the J gene TRBJ1-2; 12 nucleotides agree with TRBD1. Germline CDR1 GTSNPN, CDR2 SVGIG (reference sequence). The CDR3 is 13 residues long. Germline trimming cut 4 bases from V and 11 bases from J; bases unmatched to any gene: 8. In nucleotides, the CDR3 is TGTGCCTGGAACCGGGGACAGGGGGCGCGGTACACCTTC. As protein: CAWNRGQGARYTF.

This clone was counted a few times. This rearrangement joins TRBV6-5 to TRBJ2-1; D not resolved. Looked up from germline, CDR1 is MNHEY and CDR2 is SVGAGI. This CDR3 is built from 14 residues. Trimming shortened V by 0 bases and J by 8 bases, and 11 bases separated the two germline ends. The CDR3 DNA follows: TGTGCCAGCAGTTACTCGGGCTATGTGGATGAGCAGTTCTTC. Translation gives CASSYSGYVDEQFF.

The genes are TRBV19 and TRBJ2-5; TRBD2 is a possible D gene (6 bases). This CDR3 contains 13 residues. With 7 bases removed from V and 2 bases from J, the gap between germline ends came to 11 bases. Germline assignment: CDR1 LNHDA and CDR2 SQIVND (reference sequence). This CDR3 is CASTGGKQETQYF. The DNA of the CDR3 is TGTGCCAGTACCGGGGGAAAACAAGAGACCCAGTACTTC.

This sequence joins TRBV7-3 and TRBJ1-1; TRBD1 might be the D (6 bases). The length of the CDR3 is 16 residues. V lost 2 bases to trimming and J lost 4 bases, with 17 bases between them. The V gene's germline CDR1 is SGHTA and CDR2 FQGTGA. CDR3 coding DNA: TGTGCCAGCAGCTTAGTGCAGGGGCTACTTATCACTGAAGCTTTCTTT. It is translated as CASSLVQGLLITEAFF.

The chain is built from TRBV30 and TRBJ2-1; D is perhaps TRBD2 (6 bases). CDR1 GTSNPN and CDR2 SVGIG come from the germline V gene (reference sequence). Trimming removed 0 bases at V and 6 bases at J, with 12 bases between. This CDR3 region has 14 residues. CDR3 amino acids: CAWSVGLPFNEQFF. The CDR3 DNA reads as TGTGCCTGGAGTGTCGGACTACCCTTCAATGAGCAGTTCTTC.

This clone was observed once. The V and J genes are TRBV5-4 and TRBJ2-7, with D unresolved. V shed 4 bases and J shed 6 bases, with 17 bases lying between them. CDR1 is SGHNT, CDR2 YYREEE, per germline (reference sequence). The CDR3 spans 14 residues. CDR3 protein: CASSTQTPPSEQYF. The CDR3 DNA reads as TGTGCCAGCAGCACTCAAACCCCCCCGTCCGAGCAGTACTTC.

This chain connects TRBV7-2 to TRBJ2-2, with TRBD2 matching over 8 bases. CDR1 SGHTA and CDR2 FQGNSA come from the germline V gene. The length of the CDR3 is 15 residues. Trimming removed 6 bases from V and 4 bases from J; junction bases left unmatched: 7. The CDR3 DNA reads as TGTGCCAGCAGTCCCGGGGGGGGCCCCACCGGGGAGCTGTTTTTT. Translation: CASSPGGGPTGELFF.

This chain links TRBV6-5 with TRBJ1-2; maybe TRBD1 (6 bases). The CDR3 is 11 amino acids. Deletions cut 9 bases from V and 8 bases from J, with 13 bases between. Looked up from germline, CDR1 is MNHEY and CDR2 is SVGAGI. CDR3 nucleotides: TGTGCCAGTTATACCCAGGGGGGCTACACCTTC. Amino acid sequence: CASYTQGGYTF.

This sequence joins TRBV7-2 and TRBJ1-2, with a weak D call TRBD1 (5 bases). CDR3 length equals 16 residues. V was trimmed by 0 bases and J by 7 bases, leaving 18 bases between them. Germline V gene sequence: CDR1 SGHTA, CDR2 FQGNSA. The CDR3 spells CASSLASWGVARGYTF. DNA for the CDR3: TGTGCCAGCAGCTTAGCCTCGTGGGGGGTGGCTCGTGGCTACACCTTC. The whole variable domain, remainder taken from reference TRBV7-2 and TRBJ1-2, is GAGVSQSPSNKVTEKGKDVELRCDPISGHTALYWYRQSLGQGLEFLIYFQGNSAPDKSGLPSDRFSAERTGGSVSTLTIQRTQQEDSAVYLCASSLASWGVARGYTFGSGTRLTVV.

V gene TRBV7-6 combines with J gene TRBJ2-5; D unresolved. Trimming shortened V by 5 bases and J by 1 base, and 14 bases separated the two germline ends. Germline V lookup: CDR1 SGHVS, CDR2 FNYEAQ. The CDR3 length is 15 residues. Here the CDR3 reads CASSAFARSQETQYF. CDR3 nucleotides: TGTGCCAGCAGCGCCTTCGCCCGGTCCCAAGAGACCCAGTACTTC.

The chain combines TRBV4-2 with TRBJ2-1; D not resolved. V was clipped by 4 bases and J by 0 bases, with 10 bases between them. CDR1 is LGHNA and CDR2 is YNFKEQ in the germline V gene. The CDR3 length is 15 residues. CDR3 region: CASSPRILSYNEQFF. The CDR3 DNA follows: TGTGCCAGCAGCCCGCGGATACTCTCCTACAATGAGCAGTTCTTC.

This clone was detected only once. This chain uses TRBV25-1 with TRBJ2-3, with 10 bases fitting TRBD1. J gave up 0 bases and V 6 bases, and 3 bases lay outside the gene matches. The CDR3 spans 15 residues. Germline V gene data show CDR1 as MGHDK and CDR2 as SYGVNS. The CDR3 here is CASSLGQGSTDTQYF. DNA of the CDR3: TGTGCCAGCAGCCTGGGACAGGGGAGCACAGATACGCAGTATTTT.

A few counts support this clone. The chain couples TRBV28 to TRBJ2-1, with a tentative D call TRBD1 (6 bases). V was cut by 3 bases and J by 8 bases, with 17 bases left in between. The CDR3 is 15 amino acids. Looked up from germline, CDR1 is MDHEN and CDR2 is SYDVKM. The chain's CDR3 is CASSLTQGEHDEQFF. CDR3 sequence (DNA): TGTGCCAGCAGTTTGACACAGGGCGAACACGATGAGCAGTTCTTC.

This clone was detected only a few times. This chain joins TRBV11-2 and TRBJ2-1; 8 bases fit TRBD2. Trimming removed 3 bases from V and 4 bases from J; junction bases left unmatched: 5. The CDR3 covers 15 residues. The germline V gene has CDR1 SGHAT and CDR2 FQNNGV. The chain's CDR3 is CASSLMAGGYNEQFF. CDR3 sequence (DNA): TGTGCCAGCAGCTTGATGGCGGGGGGATACAATGAGCAGTTCTTC. The full variable domain, in which reference TRBV11-2 and TRBJ2-1 provide the parts outside the CDR3, is EAGVAQSPRYKIIEKRQSVAFWCNPISGHATLYWYQQILGQGPKLLIQFQNNGVVDDSQLPKDRFSAERLKGVDSTLKIQPAKLEDSAVYLCASSLMAGGYNEQFFGPGTRLTVL.

The V gene is TRBV27, the J gene TRBJ2-5, with 9 bases matching TRBD1. Germline CDR1 is MNHEY and CDR2 is SMNVEV (reference sequence). The CDR3 loop spans 14 amino acids. The ends lost 5 bases at V and 3 bases at J; junction bases unmatched: 4. The CDR3 here is CASSPRDREETQYF. The CDR3 DNA is TGTGCCAGCAGTCCTCGGGACAGGGAAGAGACCCAGTACTTC.

This chain links TRBV29-1 with TRBJ1-1, with TRBD1 identical over 9 bases. Trimming removed 0 bases from V and 7 bases from J; junction bases left unmatched: 12. Germline V CDR1 and CDR2: SQVTM, ANQGSEA. The CDR3 totals 16 residues. Here the CDR3 reads CSVEDSGQGKKDEAFF. The DNA of the CDR3 is TGCAGCGTTGAAGATTCGGGACAGGGTAAGAAAGATGAAGCTTTCTTT.